This note documents a single T cell receptor beta chain sequence. The clone's antigen remains unknown. The input lacks base qualities; no much larger clone sits a single base away. The sample originates from a study of blood T cells in healthy people across ages (dated by TCRdb to between 2015 and 2017). About the full investigation: In model experiments, template switching captured roughly one uniquely barcoded TCR beta cDNA molecule for every two T cells. To track age-related changes in TCR beta repertoire diversity, the study relied on deep sequencing normalized with unique cDNA molecular identifiers. Four age groups were formed from the donors: young (average approximately 15 years), middle-aged (just under 40), aged (around 68) and long-lived (more than 75). To avoid experimental bias, donors of different ages were spread randomly across the sequencing lanes. For two donors (one aged 18 to 30 and one aged 80 or older), the study analyzed two additional independent replicas of 1 million unique cDNA reads from the same blood draw. Broader findings and caveats from the paper: Because profiling used bulk unsorted PBMCs, naive and antigen-experienced compartments could not be compared conclusively. Compared with the aged group, more naive CD4+ T cells, fewer expanded clones and increased TCR diversity were shown by the long-lived group, suggesting age selection. As age increased, observed TCR beta diversity per million T cells dropped in a roughly linear way, and a significant reduction was already evident by age about 40. Donor CMV infection status was unknown, potentially confounding age-related changes in expanded clonotypes. There was a strong correlation between observed TCR beta diversity and the percentage of naive T cells measured by flow cytometry. Estimates of total diversity from one million sequenced T cells were regarded as lower bounds and underestimates.

The CDR3 contains 15 residues, cysteine and phenylalanine counted. Just CDR3 DNA is preserved here, 45 bases in frame from base 1. For CDR1 and CDR2, the germline V gene lists SNHLY and FYNNEI. Relative to germline, V is missing 3 bases and J is missing 7 bases, with 7 bases of the junction outside any gene match. Systemically healthy Caucasian individuals from Russia, about 38 in total and aged about 6 to 95 years, were included as donors. Approximately 9.3 milliliters of peripheral blood were drawn from each donor into EDTA-treated Vacutainer tubes. PBMCs were isolated by Ficoll-Paque density-gradient centrifugation, with at least 7 million obtained per sample. Total RNA was extracted from PBMCs with Trizol reagent, with at least 6 micrograms obtained per sample. For every donor, flow cytometry on a PBMC aliquot measured the percentage of naive CD45RAhigh/CD27high T cells. Library creation used 5' RACE. This sample was sequenced with an Illumina HiSeq 2500. The second PCR ran for about 6 to 11 cycles and used a J-beta primer mix along with a sample-barcoded 5' primer. A unique molecular identifier was introduced onto each TCR beta cDNA molecule by a template-switch 5' adaptor carrying 12 random nucleotides. Each sample yielded at least 3 million CDR3-containing paired-end reads. The Mint cDNA synthesis kit, primed by a TRBC-specific oligonucleotide, was used to synthesize first-strand cDNA from all RNA. Following uracil-DNA glycosylase treatment, all cDNA underwent a first 18-cycle PCR with the universal primers M1SS and BC2_uni_R. In the source study's methods: For normalization, 1 million high-quality reads, each with a distinct molecular identifier, were randomly selected from each sample. Instead of being binned into consensus sequences, reads that shared molecular identifiers were thrown out. CDR3 identification, clonotype clustering and error correction used MiTCR with a Q25 quality threshold and the strictest error-elimination algorithm. A nonparametric unseen species model with Euler transformation was used to estimate a lower bound on total TCR beta diversity. Clones were called with MiXCR by TCRdb after fastp trimmed the public reads at Q25, and only in-frame beta chains were retained. Under each unique CDR3 protein, matching rows form one entry showing the most common genes and DNA. The V and J calls come from TCRdb's annotation, not from the publication. For this sample the table gives around 1,500,000 distinct CDR3 sequences, of which 40% to 50% were detected only once. The ten largest clones represent under 8% of the sample.

The sample consisted of blood. The TCR comes from a woman under 30 in good health. The rearranged segments are TRBV2 and TRBJ2-7, and 12 junction bases match TRBD2. The sequenced DNA is TGTGCCAGCAGTGAGACTAGCGGGAGTTTAAAGGAGCAGTACTTC. Its coded protein is CASSETSGSLKEQYF.